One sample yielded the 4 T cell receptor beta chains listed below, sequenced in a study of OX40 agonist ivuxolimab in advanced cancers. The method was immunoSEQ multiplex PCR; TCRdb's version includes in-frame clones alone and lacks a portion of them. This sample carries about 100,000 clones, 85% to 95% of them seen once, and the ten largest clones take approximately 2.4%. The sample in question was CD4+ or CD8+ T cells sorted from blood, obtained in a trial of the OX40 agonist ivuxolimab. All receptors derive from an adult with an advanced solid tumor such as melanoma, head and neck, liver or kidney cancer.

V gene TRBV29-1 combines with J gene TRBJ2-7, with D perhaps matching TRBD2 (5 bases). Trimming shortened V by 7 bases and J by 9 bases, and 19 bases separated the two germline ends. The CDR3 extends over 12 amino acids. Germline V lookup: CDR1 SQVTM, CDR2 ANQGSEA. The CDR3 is CSAPVEGGLQYF. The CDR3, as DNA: TGCAGCGCCCCGGTCGAGGGCGGGTTGCAGTACTTC.

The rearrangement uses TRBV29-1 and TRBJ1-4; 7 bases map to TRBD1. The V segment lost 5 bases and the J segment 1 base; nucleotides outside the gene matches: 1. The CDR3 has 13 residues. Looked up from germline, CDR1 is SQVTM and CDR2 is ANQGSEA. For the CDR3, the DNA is TGCAGCGTTCGGACAGGAACTAATGAAAAACTGTTTTTT. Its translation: CSVRTGTNEKLFF.

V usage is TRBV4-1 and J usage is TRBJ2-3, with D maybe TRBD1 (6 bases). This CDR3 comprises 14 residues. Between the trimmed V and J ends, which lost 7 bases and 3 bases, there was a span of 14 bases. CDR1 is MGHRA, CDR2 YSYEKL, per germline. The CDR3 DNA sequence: TGCGCCAGCACCCAGGGGACGAGAACAGATACGCAGTATTTT. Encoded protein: CASTQGTRTDTQYF.

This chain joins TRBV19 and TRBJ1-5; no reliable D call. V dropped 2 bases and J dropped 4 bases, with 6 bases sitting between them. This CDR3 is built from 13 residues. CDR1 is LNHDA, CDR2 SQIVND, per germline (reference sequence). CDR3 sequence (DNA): TGTGCCAGTAGTATATCGACTAATCAGCCCCAGCATTTT. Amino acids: CASSISTNQPQHF.